The clone carrying this TCR beta chain appeared many times. The CDR3 length is 15 residues. V gave up 6 bases and J gave up 0 bases, with 15 bases separating them. CDR1 and CDR2 (germline): SEHNR, FQNEAQ (reference sequence). These data belong to a study of T cells after yellow fever vaccination. TCRdb used MiXCR to reprocess the 5' RACE reads, holding one entry per CDR3 protein. The data contain about 580,000 distinct CDR3 sequences, 17% of them singletons. The sequencing here drew on PBMCs, taken around 5 days after the first yellow fever vaccination. The chain employs TRBV7-9 and TRBJ2-7; D remains ambiguous. The clonotype originates from a man between 18 and 35 years old who received the YFV17D yellow fever vaccine. CDR3 in amino acids: CASSLNQASSYEQYF. In nucleotides, the CDR3 is TGTGCCAGCAGTCTCAACCAGGCGAGCTCCTACGAGCAGTACTTC.